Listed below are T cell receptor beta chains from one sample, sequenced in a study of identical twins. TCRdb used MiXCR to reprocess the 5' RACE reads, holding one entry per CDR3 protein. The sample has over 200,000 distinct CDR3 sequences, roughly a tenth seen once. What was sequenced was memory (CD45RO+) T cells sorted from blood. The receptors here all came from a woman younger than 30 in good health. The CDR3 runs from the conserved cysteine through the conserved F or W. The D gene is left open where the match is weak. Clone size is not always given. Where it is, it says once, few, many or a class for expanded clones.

TGCAGCGTTAAGGAGCAGGCGGGTCAGCCCCAGCATTTT,CSVKEQAGQPQHF,NA,TRBJ1-5,many,TRBV29-1
TGCAGTGCCGGGACGGCGGATCACCGACGGGGGGACACTGAAGCTTTCTTT,CSAGTADHRRGDTEAFF,NA,TRBJ1-1,many,TRBV20-1
TGCAGCGTTCCGGGAACCCGTCGCTCCTACAATGAGCAGTTCTTC,CSVPGTRRSYNEQFF,NA,TRBJ2-1,many,TRBV29-1
TGTGCCATCACTGACCCAGGGGGCCAGTACCACGAGCAGTACTTC,CAITDPGGQYHEQYF,TRBD1,TRBJ2-7,few,TRBV10-3
TGTGCCAGCAGTTTTACAGCTGGAAACACCATATATTTT,CASSFTAGNTIYF,NA,TRBJ1-3,NA,TRBV12-3/TRBV12-4
TGCAGTGCTGGACCTCAGGGGTTCACTGAAGCTTTCTTT,CSAGPQGFTEAFF,NA,TRBJ1-1,NA,TRBV20-1
TGTGCCAGCAGCCATGGACAGGGGGTTACCACCTACGAGCAGTACTTC,CASSHGQGVTTYEQYF,TRBD1,TRBJ2-7,NA,TRBV14
TGTGCCAGCACCTGGACAGGGAGGAACACTGAAGCTTTCTTT,CASTWTGRNTEAFF,TRBD1,TRBJ1-1,many,TRBV12-3/TRBV12-4
TGTGCCAGCAGCACTAGCGGGAGGACTTACAATGAGCAGTTCTTC,CASSTSGRTYNEQFF,TRBD2,TRBJ2-1,NA,TRBV7-2
TGTGCCAGCAGCTTTGGCGGGAGGGTAGAGACCCAGTACTTC,CASSFGGRVETQYF,TRBD2,TRBJ2-5,many,TRBV7-2
TGTGCCAGCAGTTCCCGGACAGCGCCCGATGGCTACACCTTC,CASSSRTAPDGYTF,NA,TRBJ1-2,many,TRBV12-3/TRBV12-4
TGTGCCAGCAGCCAAGAAGGGGGAACCTACAATGAGCAGTTCTTC,CASSQEGGTYNEQFF,NA,TRBJ2-1,NA,TRBV4-2
TGTGCCAGCAGTTTATATGACGAGCAGTACTTC,CASSLYDEQYF,NA,TRBJ2-7,many,TRBV12-3/TRBV12-4
TGCGCCAGCAGACGGGACAGTGAATATGGCTACACCTTC,CASRRDSEYGYTF,TRBD1,TRBJ1-2,NA,TRBV5-1
TGCAGTGCTGCTCATTCGAGTCTGTTTTTT,CSAAHSSLFF,NA,TRBJ1-4,NA,TRBV20-1
TGTGCCAGCAGTGACTCCGGGACAGGGCCCACCGGGGAGCTGTTTTTT,CASSDSGTGPTGELFF,TRBD1,TRBJ2-2,many,TRBV6-4
TGCGCCAGCAGCTTATCGGGGTCGACGGACACCATATATTTT,CASSLSGSTDTIYF,NA,TRBJ1-3,many,TRBV5-1
TGCAGTGCTAGTCGATTTGGAATCGAGACCCAGTACTTC,CSASRFGIETQYF,NA,TRBJ2-5,few,TRBV20-1
TGTGCCAGCAGCACCGGAGGGCCAGGCCAAGAGACCCAGTACTTC,CASSTGGPGQETQYF,NA,TRBJ2-5,few,TRBV7-2
TGCAGTGCCCCCCAGAACAATGAGCAGTTCTTC,CSAPQNNEQFF,NA,TRBJ2-1,few,TRBV20-1
TGTGCCACCAGCAGGGCAGGGGGCTCCTACGAGCAGTACTTC,CATSRAGGSYEQYF,TRBD1,TRBJ2-7,NA,TRBV15
TGTGCCAGCAGTTACTCTCCCTACAATGAGCAGTTCTTC,CASSYSPYNEQFF,NA,TRBJ2-1,NA,TRBV6-2/TRBV6-3
TGCAGTGTAAACGGGAGGGGGCACGAGCAGTACTTC,CSVNGRGHEQYF,NA,TRBJ2-7,few,TRBV20-1
TGTGCCAGCAGCTTAGGAGAGGACAGGGGGTGGAACACTGAAGCTTTCTTT,CASSLGEDRGWNTEAFF,TRBD1,TRBJ1-1,NA,TRBV7-2
TGTGCCAGCAGCTTCGGACAGGGGAGGGCTGAAGCTTTCTTT,CASSFGQGRAEAFF,TRBD1,TRBJ1-1,NA,TRBV7-2
TGCAGTGCTAGTGGGGGCGAGGTACCAGATACGCAGTATTTT,CSASGGEVPDTQYF,NA,TRBJ2-3,NA,TRBV20-1
TGCGCCAGCAGCCCGGGGGGGACTAGTATCTCCTACAATGAGCAGTTCTTC,CASSPGGTSISYNEQFF,TRBD2,TRBJ2-1,many,TRBV5-1